These 28 T cell receptor beta chains were sequenced from one sample in a study of T cells in localized non-small cell lung cancer. The assay was immunoSEQ multiplex PCR, and TCRdb's table has in-frame clones only and misses some. The table records 35,000 to 45,000 clones, about 88% of them present only once. The sample here was peripheral blood, taken before any cancer treatment. Source of these receptors: a female donor of 60 years or more with stage I squamous cell lung carcinoma.

This chain links TRBV27 with TRBJ2-6; D might be TRBD2 (6 bases). Germline CDR1 is MNHEY and CDR2 is SMNVEV (reference sequence). This CDR3 comprises 14 residues. The V end was cut by 8 bases, the J end by 0 bases, with 8 bases between. The CDR3 bases are TGTGCCAGCGGGGGGTTCTCTGGGGCCAACGTCCTGACTTTC. Its protein is CASGGFSGANVLTF.

The rearrangement uses TRBV2 and TRBJ2-2; tentative D call: TRBD1 (6 bases). Trimming shortened V by 4 bases and J by 4 bases, and 22 bases separated the two germline ends. CDR1 and CDR2 from the germline V gene are SNHLY and FYNNEI. The CDR3 is 18 amino acids. The CDR3 nucleotides are TGTGCCAGCAGTGGGGATACCAAGGCAGGGGTTTTCACCGGGGAGCTGTTTTTT. Translated: CASSGDTKAGVFTGELFF.

The chain recombines TRBV7-3 with TRBJ2-3; unclear D gene. V gave up 7 bases and J gave up 5 bases, with 7 bases separating them. The V gene's germline CDR1 is SGHTA and CDR2 FQGTGA. CDR3 length equals 11 residues. CDR3 loop: CASTSRDTQYF. CDR3 DNA: TGTGCCAGCACCTCGAGAGATACGCAGTATTTT.

The genes are TRBV5-1 and TRBJ1-4; D is unclear. Trimming left V 3 bases short and J 5 bases short, with 8 bases between. Germline V CDR1 and CDR2: SGHRS, YFSETQ. There are 13 residues in the CDR3. The chain's CDR3 is CASSYGGNEKLFF. The CDR3 nucleotides are TGCGCCAGCAGCTACGGAGGGAATGAAAAACTGTTTTTT.

This chain links TRBV9 with TRBJ2-3; unclear D gene. The CDR3 sequence is 12 residues long. Germline CDR1 SGDLS, CDR2 YYNGEE. V lost 2 bases and J lost 6, with 7 bases in between. The CDR3 region has the DNA TGTGCCAGCAGCGTTACCCCGGATACGCAGTATTTT. Encoded protein: CASSVTPDTQYF.

This clone was seen only a few times. V and J are TRBV9 and TRBJ2-1, with D perhaps TRBD2 (6 bases). The germline V and J ends were trimmed by 4 bases and 7 bases, with 24 bases remaining between them. The CDR3 is 17 amino acids. CDR1 SGDLS and CDR2 YYNGEE come from the germline V gene. CDR3 sequence reads: CASSPGASFGGTNEQFF. CDR3 nucleotides: TGTGCCAGCAGCCCCGGAGCTAGCTTCGGGGGAACAAATGAGCAGTTCTTC.

The chain uses TRBV7-9 and TRBJ2-1; D possibly corresponds to TRBD2 (5 bases). The germline V gene has CDR1 SEHNR and CDR2 FQNEAQ (reference sequence). This CDR3 spans 14 amino acids. With 6 bases removed from V and 5 bases from J, the gap between germline ends came to 14 bases. The CDR3 DNA sequence: TGTGCCAGCAGATCCAGCGGAGGAAACAATGAGCAGTTCTTC. Translating it yields CASRSSGGNNEQFF.

The genes are TRBV6-5 and TRBJ1-5, with 8 bases that match TRBD1. This CDR3 is 14 amino acids long. The germline gives CDR1 MNHEY, CDR2 SVGAGI. V lost 6 bases to trimming and J lost 5 bases; unmatched junction nucleotides: 6. CDR3 sequence: CASRGTGGHQPQHF. CDR3 DNA sequence: TGTGCCAGCAGGGGGACAGGTGGTCATCAGCCCCAGCATTTT.

This chain joins TRBV7-3 and TRBJ2-5; D gene uncertain. Trimming cost V 3 bases and J 1 base, with 12 bases left between them. The CDR3 spans 15 residues. Per germline, CDR1 SGHTA and CDR2 FQGTGA. The CDR3 bases are TGTGCCAGCAGCTTCGGTCTGACACTCCAAGAGACCCAGTACTTC. Translating it yields CASSFGLTLQETQYF.

J is TRBJ2-1 and V is TRBV19; D is possibly TRBD2 (6 bases). The germline gives CDR1 LNHDA, CDR2 SQIVND (reference sequence). V was clipped by 4 bases and J by 7 bases, with 14 bases between them. This CDR3 comprises 14 residues. The CDR3 coding sequence is TGTGCCAGTAGTAAAATGCGGGATGTGAATGAGCAGTTCTTC. Protein sequence: CASSKMRDVNEQFF.

This clone was seen a few times. J is TRBJ1-5 and V is TRBV15; D unclear. Trimming took off 1 base at V and 5 bases at J, with 9 bases between the two ends. CDR3 length: 14 residues. The V gene's germline CDR1 is LNHNV and CDR2 YYDKDF (reference sequence). CDR3 protein: CATSRAGFYQPQHF. CDR3 bases: TGTGCCACCAGCAGAGCAGGTTTCTATCAGCCCCAGCATTTT.

This clone was recorded only once. The gene calls are TRBV10-2 and TRBJ2-1; D is unresolved. Trimming cost V 6 bases and J 4 bases, with 10 bases left between them. The CDR3 sequence is 13 residues long. Germline loops: CDR1 WSHSY, CDR2 SAAADI. This chain's CDR3 is CASSDERYNEQFF. The CDR3, as DNA: TGCGCCAGCAGCGACGAGAGGTACAATGAGCAGTTCTTC.

The J gene is TRBJ2-7, the V gene TRBV6-5, with D perhaps TRBD2 (5 bases). The CDR3 totals 14 residues. Germline CDR1 reads MNHEY; CDR2 reads SVGAGI. The germline V and J ends were trimmed by 6 bases and 4 bases, with 16 bases remaining between them. The CDR3 nucleotides are TGTGCCAGCAGCACCTCCGGGAAGAGATACGAGCAGTACTTC. Its protein product is CASSTSGKRYEQYF.

The chain links TRBV11-2 to TRBJ2-1, with TRBD2 identical over 7 bases. From germline, CDR1 is SGHAT and CDR2 FQNNGV. After removal of 5 bases from V and 4 bases from J, the junction contained 20 bases not matched to a gene. The CDR3 is 19 residues long. The CDR3 reads CASSPPLFVGGELYNEQFF. The CDR3 coding sequence is TGTGCCAGCAGCCCCCCTTTATTCGTGGGAGGGGAATTATACAATGAGCAGTTCTTC.

This chain connects TRBV13 to TRBJ2-7; the D gene is possibly TRBD1 (6 bases). V lost 5 bases and J 3 bases, leaving 17 bases between the germline ends. This CDR3 is built from 15 residues. Germline-derived CDR1 and CDR2 are PRHDT and FYEKMQ (reference sequence). This chain's CDR3 is CASSIGQSARYEQYF. In DNA form, the CDR3 reads TGTGCCAGCAGCATCGGACAGTCCGCCCGCTACGAGCAGTACTTC. The variable domain in full, completed from reference TRBV13 and TRBJ2-7, reads AAGVIQSPRHLIKEKRETATLKCYPIPRHDTVYWYQQGPGQDPQFLISFYEKMQSDKGSIPDRFSAQQFSDYHSELNMSSLELGDSALYFCASSIGQSARYEQYFGPGTRLTVT.

V usage is TRBV16 and J usage is TRBJ1-1; D gene ambiguous. This CDR3 region has 14 residues. CDR1 is KGHSY and CDR2 is FQNENV in the germline V gene. Trimming removed 0 bases at V and 6 bases at J, with 11 bases between. The CDR3 here is CASSQSTVRAEAFF. In nucleotides, the CDR3 is TGTGCCAGCAGCCAATCCACAGTGCGGGCTGAAGCTTTCTTT.

CDR3 sequence (DNA): TGTGCCAGCAGCCAACAGTTGATCGGCGGGGACGAGCAGTACTTC. It specifies CASSQQLIGGDEQYF. The chain couples TRBV14 to TRBJ2-7, with D tentatively TRBD2 (6 bases). V dropped 2 bases and J dropped 5 bases, with 16 bases sitting between them. The CDR3 contains 15 residues. Germline V gene data show CDR1 as SGHDN and CDR2 as FVKESK.

Only a few counts were recorded for this clone. The chain carries TRBV30 and TRBJ1-1, with TRBD1 matching 10 bases. Germline V gives CDR1 GTSNPN, CDR2 SVGIG (reference sequence). J gave up 5 bases and V 2 bases, and 5 bases lay outside the gene matches. The CDR3 length is 14 residues. CDR3 DNA sequence: TGTGCCTGGAGTACTGGGACAGGGGAGACTGAAGCTTTCTTT. Its protein product is CAWSTGTGETEAFF. The whole variable domain, filled in from reference TRBV30 and TRBJ1-1, reads SQTIHQWPATLVQPVGSPLSLECTVEGTSNPNLYWYRQAAGRGLQLLFYSVGIGQISSEVPQNLSASRPQDRQFILSSKKLLLSDSGFYLCAWSTGTGETEAFFGQGTRLTVV.

The chain carries TRBV7-6 and TRBJ2-3, with 8 positions matching TRBD1. CDR1 is SGHVS and CDR2 is FNYEAQ in the germline V gene. The length of the CDR3 is 13 residues. With 6 bases clipped from V and 4 bases from J, the junction kept 3 bases outside the gene matches. DNA for the CDR3: TGTGCCAGCAGGCCGACAGGGGCAGATACGCAGTATTTT. Residues: CASRPTGADTQYF.

The sample holds one count of this clone. The chain recombines TRBV2 with TRBJ2-2; TRBD1 is a possible D gene (5 bases). Germline V gives CDR1 SNHLY, CDR2 FYNNEI. The CDR3 contains 13 residues. Deletions cut 8 bases from V and 1 base from J, with 8 bases between. CDR3 residues: CASLTVNTGELFF. The CDR3 DNA is TGTGCCAGCCTGACAGTGAACACCGGGGAGCTGTTTTTT.

In regard to this clone: The germline gene is not matched at one end of the junction; a read error may be the cause. V is TRBV5-8 and J is TRBJ1-2; D gene uncertain. Per germline, CDR1 SGHTS and CDR2 YDEGEE. The CDR3 spans 13 residues. CDR3 nucleotide sequence: TGTGCCAGCAGATTGGCCGAGCCGAGTGGCTACACCTTC. Translated, it gives CASRLAEPSGYTF.

The chain couples TRBV4-2 to TRBJ2-2; 9 positions agree with TRBD2. V lost 4 bases, J lost 5 bases, and 5 bases stayed unmatched. Germline loops: CDR1 LGHNA, CDR2 YNFKEQ. This CDR3 spans 15 amino acids. CDR3: CASSPRLAGTGELFF. Here the CDR3 DNA reads TGTGCCAGCAGCCCTAGGCTAGCGGGGACCGGGGAGCTGTTTTTT.

The chain couples TRBV19 to TRBJ1-2; TRBD1 matches 7 bases. The J segment lost 8 bases and the V segment lost 3 bases, leaving 12 bases of the junction unmatched. There are 15 residues in the CDR3. Germline V gene sequence: CDR1 LNHDA, CDR2 SQIVND (reference sequence). CDR3 sequence (DNA): TGTGCCAGTAGTATCCCCCGACAGGGCGGAGTGGGCTACACCTTC. This sequence encodes CASSIPRQGGVGYTF. Full variable domain (outside the CDR3, taken from reference TRBV19 and TRBJ1-2): DGGITQSPKYLFRKEGQNVTLSCEQNLNHDAMYWYRQDPGQGLRLIYYSQIVNDFQKGDIAEGYSVSREKKESFPLTVTSAQKNPTAFYLCASSIPRQGGVGYTFGSGTRLTVV.

This sequence joins TRBV7-2 and TRBJ2-7; D ambiguous. Germline CDR1 is SGHTA and CDR2 is FQGNSA. Trimming stripped 2 bases from V and 4 bases from J, with 9 bases between. This CDR3 comprises 13 residues. Written as DNA, the CDR3 is TGTGCCAGCAGCTTACGACGCGTGTACGAGCAGTACTTC. Residues: CASSLRRVYEQYF.

The chain has TRBV30 and TRBJ2-7; TRBD1 matches 8 bases. The length of the CDR3 is 13 residues. V trimming: 2 bases; J trimming: 2 bases; junction bases outside the gene matches: 2. Germline V gene data show CDR1 as GTSNPN and CDR2 as SVGIG (reference sequence). The CDR3 reads CAWSLTGAYEQYF. The CDR3 coding sequence is TGTGCCTGGAGTTTGACAGGGGCCTACGAGCAGTACTTC.

The V and J genes are TRBV7-3 and TRBJ2-3; D might be TRBD2 (6 bases). Germline V gene data show CDR1 as SGHTA and CDR2 as FQGTGA. This CDR3 spans 15 amino acids. Trimming shortened V by 1 base and J by 3 bases, and 11 bases separated the two germline ends. CDR3 in amino acids: CASSLISGETDTQYF. In nucleotides, the CDR3 is TGTGCCAGCAGCTTAATTTCGGGAGAAACAGATACGCAGTATTTT.

The rearrangement uses TRBV4-3 and TRBJ2-1, with D possibly matching TRBD2 (7 bases). This CDR3 has 15 amino acids. Germline loops: CDR1 LGHNA, CDR2 YSLEER. V lost 1 base to trimming and J lost 8 bases, with 15 bases between them. The CDR3 DNA follows: TGCGCCAGCAGCCAAGTCGGGGGGCGCGGCGATGAGCAGTTCTTC. Amino acid sequence: CASSQVGGRGDEQFF.

This clone is large by share. The genes are TRBV2 and TRBJ2-7; D not resolved. Looked up from germline, CDR1 is SNHLY and CDR2 is FYNNEI. Trimming took 8 bases from V and 0 from J, leaving 8 bases between them. CDR3 size: 12 residues. The DNA for the CDR3 is TGTGCCAGCTGTTGGGACTCCTACGAGCAGTACTTC. The encoded protein is CASCWDSYEQYF.